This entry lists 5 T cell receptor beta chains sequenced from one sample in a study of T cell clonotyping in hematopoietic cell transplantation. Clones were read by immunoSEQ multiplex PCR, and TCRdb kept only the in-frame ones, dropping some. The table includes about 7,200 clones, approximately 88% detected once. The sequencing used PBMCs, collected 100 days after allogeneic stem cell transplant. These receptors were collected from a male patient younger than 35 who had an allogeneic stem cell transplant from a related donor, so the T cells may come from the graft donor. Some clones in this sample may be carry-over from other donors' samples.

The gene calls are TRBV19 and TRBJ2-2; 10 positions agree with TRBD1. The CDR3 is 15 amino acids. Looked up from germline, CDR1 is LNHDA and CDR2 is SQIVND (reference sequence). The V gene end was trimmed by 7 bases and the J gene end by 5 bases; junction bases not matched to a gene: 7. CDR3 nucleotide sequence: TGTGCCAGTATAGACAGGGGGCGCGGAACCGGGGAGCTGTTTTTT. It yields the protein CASIDRGRGTGELFF.

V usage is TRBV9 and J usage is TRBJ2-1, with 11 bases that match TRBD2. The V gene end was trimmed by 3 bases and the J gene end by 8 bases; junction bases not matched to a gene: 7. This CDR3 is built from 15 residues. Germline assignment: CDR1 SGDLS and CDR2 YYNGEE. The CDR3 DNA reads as TGTGCCAGCAGCGATACTAGCGGGAGTCTCCATGAGCAGTTCTTC. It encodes CASSDTSGSLHEQFF. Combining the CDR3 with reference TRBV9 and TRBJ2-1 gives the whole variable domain DSGVTQTPKHLITATGQRVTLRCSPRSGDLSVYWYQQSLDQGLQFLIQYYNGEERAKGNILERFSAQQFPDLHSELNLSSLELGDSALYFCASSDTSGSLHEQFFGPGTRLTVL.

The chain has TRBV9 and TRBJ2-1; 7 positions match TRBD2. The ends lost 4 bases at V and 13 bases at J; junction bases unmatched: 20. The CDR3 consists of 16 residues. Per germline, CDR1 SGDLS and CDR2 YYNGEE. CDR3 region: CASSLTSSGEGRLQFF. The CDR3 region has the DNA TGTGCCAGCAGCCTCACCTCTAGCGGAGAGGGGCGCTTACAGTTCTTC.

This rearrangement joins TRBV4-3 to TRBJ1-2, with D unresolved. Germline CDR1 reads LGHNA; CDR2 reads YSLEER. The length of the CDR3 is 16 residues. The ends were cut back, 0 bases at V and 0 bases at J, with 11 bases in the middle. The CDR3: CASSQDRYGSNYGYTF. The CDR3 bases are TGCGCCAGCAGCCAAGATCGGTACGGCTCTAACTATGGCTACACCTTC.

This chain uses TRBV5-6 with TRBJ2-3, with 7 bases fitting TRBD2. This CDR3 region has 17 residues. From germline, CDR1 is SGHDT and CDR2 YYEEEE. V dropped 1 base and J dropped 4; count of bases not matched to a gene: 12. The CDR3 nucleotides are TGTGCCAGCAGCTTGCCAGGGCGCGGGAGAGGGGCAGATACGCAGTATTTT. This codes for CASSLPGRGRGADTQYF.